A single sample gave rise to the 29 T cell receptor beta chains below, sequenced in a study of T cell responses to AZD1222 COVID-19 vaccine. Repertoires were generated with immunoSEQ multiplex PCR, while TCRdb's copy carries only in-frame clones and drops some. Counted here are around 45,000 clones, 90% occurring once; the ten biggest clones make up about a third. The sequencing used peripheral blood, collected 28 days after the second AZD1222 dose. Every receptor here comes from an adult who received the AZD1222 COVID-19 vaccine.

The CDR3: CATSARHSTDTQYF. CDR3 sequence (DNA): TGTGCCACCAGCGCCCGACACAGCACAGATACGCAGTATTTT. V is TRBV15 and J is TRBJ2-3; D ambiguous. V was shortened by 5 bases and J by 0 bases, with 9 bases between the two germline ends. Germline-derived CDR1 and CDR2 are LNHNV and YYDKDF (reference sequence). This CDR3 is built from 14 residues.

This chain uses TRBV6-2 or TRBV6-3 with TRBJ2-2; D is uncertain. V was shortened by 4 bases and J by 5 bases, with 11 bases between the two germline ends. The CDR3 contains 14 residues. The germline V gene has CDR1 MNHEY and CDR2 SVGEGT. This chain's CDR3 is CASSWSTKTGELFF. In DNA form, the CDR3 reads TGTGCCAGCAGTTGGTCTACCAAGACCGGGGAGCTGTTTTTT.

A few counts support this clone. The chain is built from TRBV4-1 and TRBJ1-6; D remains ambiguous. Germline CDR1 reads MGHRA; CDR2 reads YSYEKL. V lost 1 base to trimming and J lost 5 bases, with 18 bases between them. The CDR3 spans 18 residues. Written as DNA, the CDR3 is TGCGCCAGCAGCCAAGCCCCTGGAACACCCACGAATAATTCACCCCTCCACTTT. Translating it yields CASSQAPGTPTNNSPLHF.

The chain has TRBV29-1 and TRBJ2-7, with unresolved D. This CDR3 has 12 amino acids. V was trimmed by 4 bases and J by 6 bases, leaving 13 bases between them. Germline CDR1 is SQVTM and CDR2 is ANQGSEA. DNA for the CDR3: TGCAGCGTTGGGACGTCAAGTTCCGAGCAGTACTTC. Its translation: CSVGTSSSEQYF.

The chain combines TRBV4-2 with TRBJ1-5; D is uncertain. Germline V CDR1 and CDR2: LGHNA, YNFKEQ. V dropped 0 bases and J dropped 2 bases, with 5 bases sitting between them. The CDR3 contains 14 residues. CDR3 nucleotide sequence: TGTGCCAGCAGCCAAGATATTGGCAATCAGCCCCAGCATTTT. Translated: CASSQDIGNQPQHF.

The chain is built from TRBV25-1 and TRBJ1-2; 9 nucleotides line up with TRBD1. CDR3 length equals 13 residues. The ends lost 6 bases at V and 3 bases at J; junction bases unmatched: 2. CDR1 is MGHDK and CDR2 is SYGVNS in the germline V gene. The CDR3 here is CASRGQGHYGYTF. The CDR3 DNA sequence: TGTGCCAGCAGGGGACAGGGCCACTATGGCTACACCTTC.

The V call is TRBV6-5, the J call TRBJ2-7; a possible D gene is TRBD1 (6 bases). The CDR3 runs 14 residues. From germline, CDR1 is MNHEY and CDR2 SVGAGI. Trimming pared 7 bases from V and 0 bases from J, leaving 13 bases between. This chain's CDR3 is CASTHGQSSYEQYF. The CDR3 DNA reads TGTGCCAGCACCCATGGACAGAGCTCCTACGAGCAGTACTTC.

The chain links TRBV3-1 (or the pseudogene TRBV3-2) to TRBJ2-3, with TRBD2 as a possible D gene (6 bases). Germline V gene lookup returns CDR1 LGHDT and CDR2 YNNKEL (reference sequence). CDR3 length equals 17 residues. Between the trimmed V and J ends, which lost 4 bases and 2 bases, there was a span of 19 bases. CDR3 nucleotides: TGTGCCAGCAGCCGCCTTAATCCGGGGGACTTCACAGATACGCAGTATTTT. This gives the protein CASSRLNPGDFTDTQYF.

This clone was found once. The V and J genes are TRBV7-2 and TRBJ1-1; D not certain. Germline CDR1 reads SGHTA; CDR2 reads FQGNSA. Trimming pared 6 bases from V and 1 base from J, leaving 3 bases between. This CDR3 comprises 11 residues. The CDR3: CASSSNTEAFF. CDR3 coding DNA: TGTGCCAGCAGTTCGAACACTGAAGCTTTCTTT.

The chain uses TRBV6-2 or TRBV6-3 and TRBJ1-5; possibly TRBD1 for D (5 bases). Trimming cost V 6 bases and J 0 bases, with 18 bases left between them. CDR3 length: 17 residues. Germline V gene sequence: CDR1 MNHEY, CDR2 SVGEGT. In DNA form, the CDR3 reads TGTGCCAGCAGCCCTGGGGCGGCAAGATATAGCAATCAGCCCCAGCATTTT. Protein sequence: CASSPGAARYSNQPQHF.

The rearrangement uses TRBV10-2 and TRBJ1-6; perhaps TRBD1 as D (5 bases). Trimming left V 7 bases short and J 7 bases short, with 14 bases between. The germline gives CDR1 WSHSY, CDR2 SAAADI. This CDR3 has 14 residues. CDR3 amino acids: CASTTGSMNSPLHF. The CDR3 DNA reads TGCGCCAGCACCACAGGCTCCATGAATTCACCCCTCCACTTT.

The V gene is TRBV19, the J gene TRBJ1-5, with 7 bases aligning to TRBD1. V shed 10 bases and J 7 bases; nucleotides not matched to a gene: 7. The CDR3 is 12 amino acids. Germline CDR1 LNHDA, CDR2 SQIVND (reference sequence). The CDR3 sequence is CATRTGQQPQHF. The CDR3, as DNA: TGTGCCACTAGGACAGGTCAACAGCCCCAGCATTTT.

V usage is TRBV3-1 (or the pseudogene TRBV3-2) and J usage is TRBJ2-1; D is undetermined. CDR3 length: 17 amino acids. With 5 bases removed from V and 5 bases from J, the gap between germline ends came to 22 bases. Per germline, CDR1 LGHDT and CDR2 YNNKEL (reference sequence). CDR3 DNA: TGTGCCAGCAGCACGAGAAATCCCATTTCCATTGACAATGAGCAGTTCTTC. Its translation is CASSTRNPISIDNEQFF.

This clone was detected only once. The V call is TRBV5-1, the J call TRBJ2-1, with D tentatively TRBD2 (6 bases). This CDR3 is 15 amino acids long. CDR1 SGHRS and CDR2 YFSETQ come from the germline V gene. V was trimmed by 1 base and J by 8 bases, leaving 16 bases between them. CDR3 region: CASSLKAGSRDEQFF. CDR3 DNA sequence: TGCGCCAGCAGCTTGAAGGCGGGGTCGAGGGATGAGCAGTTCTTC.

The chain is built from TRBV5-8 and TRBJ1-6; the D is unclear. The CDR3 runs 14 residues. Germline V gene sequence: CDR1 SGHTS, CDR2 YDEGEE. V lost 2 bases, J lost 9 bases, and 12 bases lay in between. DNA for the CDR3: TGTGCCAGCAGCTTTGAAAGGAACCGTTCACCCCTCCACTTT. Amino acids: CASSFERNRSPLHF.

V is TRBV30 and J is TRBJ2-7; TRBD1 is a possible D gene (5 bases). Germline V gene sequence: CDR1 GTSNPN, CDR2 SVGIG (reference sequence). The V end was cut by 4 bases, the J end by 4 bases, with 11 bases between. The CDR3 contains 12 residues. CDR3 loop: CAWTGNGYEQYF. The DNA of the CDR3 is TGTGCCTGGACAGGGAATGGGTACGAGCAGTACTTC.

The CDR3 sequence is CASRRTGGTDTQYF. Here the CDR3 DNA reads TGTGCCAGCAGGAGGACAGGGGGCACAGATACGCAGTATTTT. The rearrangement joins TRBV6-5 to TRBJ2-3; 9 positions agree with TRBD1. CDR1 MNHEY and CDR2 SVGAGI come from the germline V gene. Losses at the gene ends were 6 bases for V and 1 base for J; bases not matched to a gene: 2. CDR3 length: 14 amino acids.

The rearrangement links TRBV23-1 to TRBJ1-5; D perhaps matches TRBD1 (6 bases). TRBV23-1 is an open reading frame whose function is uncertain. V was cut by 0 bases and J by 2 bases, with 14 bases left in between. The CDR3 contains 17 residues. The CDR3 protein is CASSQSAQGHGNQPQHF. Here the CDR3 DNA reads TGCGCCAGCAGTCAATCGGCCCAGGGACACGGCAATCAGCCCCAGCATTTT.

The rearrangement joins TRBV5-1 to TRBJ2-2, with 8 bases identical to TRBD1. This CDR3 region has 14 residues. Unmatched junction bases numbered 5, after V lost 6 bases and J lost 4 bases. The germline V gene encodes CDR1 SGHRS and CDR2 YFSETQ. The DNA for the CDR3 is TGCGCCAGCAAGAGACAGGGGAGCACCGGGGAGCTGTTTTTT. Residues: CASKRQGSTGELFF.

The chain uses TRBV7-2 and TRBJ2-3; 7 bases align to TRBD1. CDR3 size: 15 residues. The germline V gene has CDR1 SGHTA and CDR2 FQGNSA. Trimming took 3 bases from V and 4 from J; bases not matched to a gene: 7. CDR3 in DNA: TGTGCCAGCAGCTTTCTAGGGGGCGCGTCAGATACGCAGTATTTT. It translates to CASSFLGGASDTQYF. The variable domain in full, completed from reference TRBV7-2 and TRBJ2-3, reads GAGVSQSPSNKVTEKGKDVELRCDPISGHTALYWYRQSLGQGLEFLIYFQGNSAPDKSGLPSDRFSAERTGGSVSTLTIQRTQQEDSAVYLCASSFLGGASDTQYFGPGTRLTVL.

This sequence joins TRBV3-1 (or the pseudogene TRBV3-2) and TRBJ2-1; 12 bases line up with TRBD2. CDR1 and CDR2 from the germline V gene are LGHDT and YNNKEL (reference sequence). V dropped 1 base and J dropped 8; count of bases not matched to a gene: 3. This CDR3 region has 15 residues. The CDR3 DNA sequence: TGTGCCAGCAGCCAAGCTAGCGGGGGGGTTGATGAGCAGTTCTTC. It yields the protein CASSQASGGVDEQFF.

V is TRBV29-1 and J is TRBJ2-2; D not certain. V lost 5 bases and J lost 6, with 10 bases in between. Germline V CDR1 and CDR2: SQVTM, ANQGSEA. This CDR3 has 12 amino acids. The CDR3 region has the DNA TGCAGCGTTCTCTCCCCCGCCGGGGAGCTGTTTTTT. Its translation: CSVLSPAGELFF.

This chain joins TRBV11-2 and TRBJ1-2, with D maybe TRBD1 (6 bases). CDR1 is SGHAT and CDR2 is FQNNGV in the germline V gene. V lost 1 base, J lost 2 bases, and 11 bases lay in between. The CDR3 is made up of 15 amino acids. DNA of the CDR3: TGTGCCAGCAGCTTAGTAACAGGGTGGAACTATGGCTACACCTTC. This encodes CASSLVTGWNYGYTF. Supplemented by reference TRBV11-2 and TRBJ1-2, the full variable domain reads EAGVAQSPRYKIIEKRQSVAFWCNPISGHATLYWYQQILGQGPKLLIQFQNNGVVDDSQLPKDRFSAERLKGVDSTLKIQPAKLEDSAVYLCASSLVTGWNYGYTFGSGTRLTVV.

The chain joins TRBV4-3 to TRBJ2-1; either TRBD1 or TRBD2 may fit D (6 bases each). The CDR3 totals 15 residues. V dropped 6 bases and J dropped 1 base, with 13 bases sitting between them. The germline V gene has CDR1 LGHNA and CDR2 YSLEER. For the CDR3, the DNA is TGCGCCAGCAGTAACGGGGGCTCATCCTACAATGAGCAGTTCTTC. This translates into CASSNGGSSYNEQFF.

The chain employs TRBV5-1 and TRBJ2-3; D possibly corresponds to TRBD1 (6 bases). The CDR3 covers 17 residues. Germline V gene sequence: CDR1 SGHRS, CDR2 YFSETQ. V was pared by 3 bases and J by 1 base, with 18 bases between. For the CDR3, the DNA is TGCGCCAGCAGCTCGGACTTACAGGGTTTTGGCACAGATACGCAGTATTTT. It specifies CASSSDLQGFGTDTQYF.

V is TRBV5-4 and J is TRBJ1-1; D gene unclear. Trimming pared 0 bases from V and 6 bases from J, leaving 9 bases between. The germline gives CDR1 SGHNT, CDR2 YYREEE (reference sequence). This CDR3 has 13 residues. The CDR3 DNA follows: TGTGCCAGCAGCTTGGTGACGTATCCTGAAGCTTTCTTT. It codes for CASSLVTYPEAFF.

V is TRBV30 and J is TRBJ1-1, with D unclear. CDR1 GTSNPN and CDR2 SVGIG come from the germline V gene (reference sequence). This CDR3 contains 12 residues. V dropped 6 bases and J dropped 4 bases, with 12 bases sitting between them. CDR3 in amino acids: CACGQRSTEAFF. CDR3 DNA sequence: TGTGCCTGCGGCCAGAGGAGCACTGAAGCTTTCTTT.

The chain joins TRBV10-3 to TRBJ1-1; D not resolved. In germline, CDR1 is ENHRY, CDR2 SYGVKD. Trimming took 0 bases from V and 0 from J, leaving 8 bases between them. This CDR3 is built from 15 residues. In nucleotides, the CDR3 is TGTGCCATCAGTGAGTCGGGAGTTATGAACACTGAAGCTTTCTTT. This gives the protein CAISESGVMNTEAFF.

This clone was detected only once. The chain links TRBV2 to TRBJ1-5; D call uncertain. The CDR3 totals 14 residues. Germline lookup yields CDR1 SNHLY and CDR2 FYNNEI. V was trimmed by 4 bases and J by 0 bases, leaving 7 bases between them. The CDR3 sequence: CASSGQFSNQPQHF. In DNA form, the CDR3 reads TGTGCCAGCAGTGGGCAGTTTAGCAATCAGCCCCAGCATTTT.